This paragraph covers one T cell receptor (beta chain) sequence. This entry comes from a study of blood T cell repertoires in COVID-19. CDR3 length: 16 amino acids. V lost 4 bases and J lost 5; bases outside the gene matches: 9. The germline CDR1 and CDR2 sequences are SGHDT and YYEEEE. Assay: immunoSEQ multiplex PCR; the TCRdb copy retains only in-frame clones and omits some. The sample has 470,000 or so clones; nearly 90% are singletons. The chain has TRBV5-6 and TRBJ1-1; 12 positions agree with TRBD1. Sequenced material: PBMCs or T cells enriched from blood (not recorded which). The sequence was collected from a woman younger than 30 with acute COVID-19. The CDR3 bases are TGTGCCAGCAGCGTTCCCGGGACAGGGGGCGCGACTGAAGCTTTCTTT. Its translation is CASSVPGTGGATEAFF. The full variable domain, rest sourced from reference TRBV5-6 and TRBJ1-1, is DAGVTQSPTHLIKTRGQQVTLRCSPKSGHDTVSWYQQALGQGPQFIFQYYEEEERQRGNFPDRFSGHQFPNYSSELNVNALLLGDSALYLCASSVPGTGGATEAFFGQGTRLTVV.